What follows are 27 T cell receptor beta chains derived from one specimen sequenced in a study of blood T cell repertoires in COVID-19. The data were produced by immunoSEQ multiplex PCR, yet TCRdb's version contains in-frame clones alone and is incomplete. Of about 140,000 clones listed, 81% are singletons. Sequenced sample: peripheral blood. The receptors shown here come from a human donor in a cohort sampled during active COVID-19.

This clone has a handful of counts. The chain couples TRBV7-9 to TRBJ1-1, with TRBD1 as a possible D gene (6 bases). V was shortened by 2 bases and J by 3 bases, with 10 bases between the two germline ends. Germline V gene data show CDR1 as SEHNR and CDR2 as FQNEAQ (reference sequence). The CDR3 runs to 14 residues. In nucleotides, the CDR3 is TGTGCCAGCAGCTTAAGATCAGGGGACACTGAAGCTTTCTTT. Its protein product is CASSLRSGDTEAFF.

The genes are TRBV4-3 and TRBJ2-3, with 7 nucleotides matching TRBD2. V shed 6 bases, J shed 6 bases, and the junction held 12 bases outside the gene matches. The CDR3 runs to 15 residues. Germline lookup yields CDR1 LGHNA and CDR2 YSLEER. The CDR3 loop reads CASSGGRIRADTQYF. For the CDR3, the DNA is TGCGCCAGCAGTGGCGGGAGAATCAGAGCTGATACGCAGTATTTT.

Concerning this clone itself: This same CDR3 is encoded by further DNA sequences in the sample. The chain is built from TRBV7-2 and TRBJ2-5; 9 bases align to TRBD1. Germline assignment: CDR1 SGHTA and CDR2 FQGNSA. The V segment lost 0 bases and the J segment 5 bases; nucleotides outside the gene matches: 1. This CDR3 is 14 amino acids long. The CDR3 protein is CASSLAGQGETQYF. DNA of the CDR3: TGTGCCAGCAGCTTAGCCGGACAGGGGGAGACCCAGTACTTC.

V gene TRBV14 combines with J gene TRBJ2-5; 7 nucleotides line up with TRBD1. CDR3 length: 16 residues. Germline-derived CDR1 and CDR2 are SGHDN and FVKESK. J gave up 4 bases and V 1 base, and 9 bases lay outside the gene matches. CDR3 coding DNA: TGTGCCAGCAGCCAAGGATACCAGGGGGAAGGAGAGACCCAGTACTTC. Its protein product is CASSQGYQGEGETQYF.

The rearrangement joins TRBV27 to TRBJ2-7; 10 positions agree with TRBD2. V was pared by 8 bases and J by 0 bases, with 10 bases of the junction left unmatched. This CDR3 is built from 16 residues. Germline V lookup: CDR1 MNHEY, CDR2 SMNVEV (reference sequence). CDR3 amino acids: CASVPGLAISSYEQYF. The CDR3 DNA reads TGTGCCAGCGTTCCGGGACTAGCGATCAGCTCCTACGAGCAGTACTTC.

The chain uses TRBV28 and TRBJ2-7, with D maybe TRBD1 (6 bases). V was clipped by 9 bases and J by 3 bases, with 18 bases between them. CDR1 is MDHEN and CDR2 is SYDVKM in the germline V gene. The CDR3 spans 14 residues. The CDR3: CASATGTQFYEQYF. The DNA of the CDR3 is TGTGCCAGTGCGACCGGGACACAATTCTACGAGCAGTACTTC.

The rearrangement links TRBV7-9 to TRBJ1-1, with D possibly being TRBD1 (6 bases). In germline, CDR1 is SEHNR, CDR2 FQNEAQ (reference sequence). V lost 1 base to trimming and J lost 5 bases, with 11 bases between them. This CDR3 has 14 residues. This chain's CDR3 is CASSLEGVGTEAFF. DNA for the CDR3: TGTGCCAGCAGCTTAGAGGGGGTTGGGACTGAAGCTTTCTTT.

The V gene is TRBV28, the J gene TRBJ2-7, with unresolved D. CDR1 is MDHEN, CDR2 SYDVKM, per germline. The CDR3 has 13 amino acids. V was shortened by 2 bases and J by 2 bases, with 7 bases between the two germline ends. The CDR3 DNA sequence: TGTGCCAGCAGTTTAGTCGGTACCTACGAGCAGTACTTC. This gives the protein CASSLVGTYEQYF.

V usage is TRBV5-4 and J usage is TRBJ2-6, with 10 bases lining up with TRBD1. The CDR3 totals 18 residues. Looked up from germline, CDR1 is SGHNT and CDR2 is YYREEE (reference sequence). The V gene end was trimmed by 1 base and the J gene end by 3 bases; junction bases not matched to a gene: 7. The CDR3 bases are TGTGCCAGCAGCTTGACCGGGACAGGGGAGTATGGGGCCAACGTCCTGACTTTC. Translated: CASSLTGTGEYGANVLTF.

The genes are TRBV6-4 and TRBJ2-5; 8 bases line up with TRBD1. The CDR3 length is 17 residues. Germline V CDR1 and CDR2: MRHNA, SNTAGT. Trimming cost V 0 bases and J 1 base; bases outside gene matches: 7. CDR3 nucleotides: TGTGCCAGCAGTGACTCTAGGACAGGGACTGTCCAAGAGACCCAGTACTTC. Amino acid sequence: CASSDSRTGTVQETQYF.

The rearrangement links TRBV27 to TRBJ2-7; 11 nucleotides align to TRBD2. Unmatched junction bases numbered 6, after V lost 6 bases and J lost 2 bases. CDR3 size: 15 residues. Germline V lookup: CDR1 MNHEY, CDR2 SMNVEV (reference sequence). The CDR3 DNA follows: TGTGCCAGCAGACCAGGGACTAGCGGCCCCTACGAGCAGTACTTC. Protein product: CASRPGTSGPYEQYF.

The chain employs TRBV2 and TRBJ2-5; 8 positions agree with TRBD1. The V gene's germline CDR1 is SNHLY and CDR2 FYNNEI. Trimming cost V 4 bases and J 4 bases; bases outside gene matches: 2. The CDR3 is 13 residues long. In DNA form, the CDR3 reads TGTGCCAGCAGTGGGCAGGGGGCAGAGACCCAGTACTTC. It translates to CASSGQGAETQYF. Variable domain in full (rest from reference TRBV2 and TRBJ2-5): EPEVTQTPSHQVTQMGQEVILRCVPISNHLYFYWYRQILGQKVEFLVSFYNNEISEKSEIFDDQFSVERPDGSNFTLKIRSTKLEDSAMYFCASSGQGAETQYFGPGTRLLVL.

This chain uses TRBV24-1 with TRBJ2-2; TRBD1 matches 8 bases. After removal of 6 bases from V and 1 base from J, the junction contained 3 bases not matched to a gene. The CDR3 is 15 amino acids. Germline V gene sequence: CDR1 KGHDR, CDR2 SFDVKD. CDR3 region: CATSLGTGNTGELFF. CDR3 coding DNA: TGTGCCACCAGTCTTGGGACAGGGAACACCGGGGAGCTGTTTTTT.

The chain combines TRBV7-8 with TRBJ2-1; TRBD2 matches 8 bases. The CDR3 is 16 residues long. CDR1 and CDR2 from the germline V gene are SGHVS and FQNEAQ. Trimming took 1 base from V and 4 from J; bases not matched to a gene: 6. CDR3 sequence: CASSLDTGGPYNEQFF. CDR3 sequence (DNA): TGTGCCAGCAGCTTAGACACGGGAGGGCCGTACAATGAGCAGTTCTTC.

The rearrangement joins TRBV4-3 to TRBJ2-1; perhaps TRBD2 as D (6 bases). Germline values: CDR1 LGHNA, CDR2 YSLEER. V was pared by 0 bases and J by 2 bases, with 17 bases between. CDR3 length: 18 residues. DNA for the CDR3: TGCGCCAGCAGCCAAGATATAGTAGCGGACCGAACCTACAATGAGCAGTTCTTC. Translation gives CASSQDIVADRTYNEQFF.

V and J are TRBV7-2 and TRBJ1-1; no reliable D call. CDR1 is SGHTA, CDR2 FQGNSA, per germline. There are 14 residues in the CDR3. V dropped 0 bases and J dropped 6 bases, with 11 bases sitting between them. CDR3 DNA: TGTGCCAGCAGCTTAGCTCAGCGGGTCTCTGAAGCTTTCTTT. Residues: CASSLAQRVSEAFF.

Details on this clone: Germline and junction disagree at one end, which may indicate a read error. This CDR3 is CASSRSGSGRAGDF. DNA of the CDR3: TGTGCCAGCAGCCGGAGTGGTAGCGGGAGGGCCGGAGACTTC. The rearrangement uses TRBV2 and TRBJ2-7, with TRBD2 matching over 11 bases. The germline V gene has CDR1 SNHLY and CDR2 FYNNEI. The CDR3 loop spans 14 amino acids. The entire variable domain, with the rest obtained from reference TRBV2 and TRBJ2-7, is as follows: EPEVTQTPSHQVTQMGQEVILRCVPISNHLYFYWYRQILGQKVEFLVSFYNNEISEKSEIFDDQFSVERPDGSNFTLKIRSTKLEDSAMYFCASSRSGSGRAGDFGPGTRLTVT.

The V call is TRBV21-1, the J call TRBJ2-7; the table assigns TRBD2, which was not confirmed against the DNA. TRBV21-1 corresponds to a pseudogene. CDR3 length equals 20 residues. This chain's CDR3 is CASSKVGTSGKVEIDTEQYF. CDR3 DNA sequence: TGTGCCAGCAGCAAGGTCGGGACTAGCGGGAAGGTCGAGATTGATACCGAGCAGTACTTC.

This rearrangement joins TRBV6-1 to TRBJ2-3; 8 bases align to TRBD2. After removal of 4 bases from V and 1 base from J, the junction contained 7 bases not matched to a gene. The CDR3 sequence is 16 residues long. Germline CDR1 is MNHNS and CDR2 is SASEGT. The CDR3 bases are TGTGCCAGCAGTGGGGCGGGACTAGGGCGCACAGATACGCAGTATTTT. It codes for CASSGAGLGRTDTQYF.

V and J are TRBV4-3 and TRBJ2-1; 8 nucleotides align to TRBD2. Trimming removed 0 bases from V and 7 bases from J; junction bases left unmatched: 14. This CDR3 has 18 residues. Germline CDR1 and CDR2: LGHNA and YSLEER. For the CDR3, the DNA is TGCGCCAGCAGCCAAGATTTCGTGGGAGCGGGAGTTAAGAATGAGCAGTTCTTC. Residues: CASSQDFVGAGVKNEQFF.

V is TRBV5-1 and J is TRBJ2-7; TRBD2 aligns across 12 bases. The V gene's germline CDR1 is SGHRS and CDR2 YFSETQ. This CDR3 spans 16 amino acids. V shed 4 bases, J shed 7 bases, and the junction held 12 bases outside the gene matches. CDR3 DNA: TGCGCCAGCAGCAGGAGCGGACTAGCGGGAAACAGTGAGCAGTACTTC. Translation gives CASSRSGLAGNSEQYF.

The CDR3 here is CASSLSRASGSTGELFF. CDR3 bases: TGTGCCAGCAGCTTATCCAGGGCTAGCGGGTCTACCGGGGAGCTGTTTTTT. The genes are TRBV7-2 and TRBJ2-2; TRBD2 agrees at 8 bases. The V gene's germline CDR1 is SGHTA and CDR2 FQGNSA. This CDR3 has 17 amino acids. Trimming cost V 2 bases and J 5 bases; bases outside gene matches: 10.

This clone was detected only once. V gene TRBV6-5 combines with J gene TRBJ1-1, with 10 bases matching TRBD1. V trimming: 3 bases; J trimming: 10 bases; junction bases outside the gene matches: 11. This CDR3 spans 15 amino acids. From germline, CDR1 is MNHEY and CDR2 SVGAGI. CDR3 sequence reads: CASSYTGTGAPRAFF. In nucleotides, the CDR3 is TGTGCCAGCAGTTATACCGGGACAGGGGCCCCTCGAGCTTTCTTT.

This clone was seen a single time. The chain carries TRBV6-5 and TRBJ1-5, with 7 bases aligning to TRBD1. The CDR3 totals 12 residues. Looked up from germline, CDR1 is MNHEY and CDR2 is SVGAGI. V lost 7 bases to trimming and J lost 4 bases; unmatched junction nucleotides: 1. CDR3 in amino acids: CASNRGNQPQHF. CDR3 DNA: TGTGCCAGCAACAGGGGAAATCAGCCCCAGCATTTT.

The chain has TRBV7-8 and TRBJ2-7; possibly TRBD2 for D (6 bases). Trimming removed 10 bases from V and 2 bases from J, with 24 bases in between. The germline CDR1 and CDR2 sequences are SGHVS and FQNEAQ. This CDR3 is 16 amino acids long. The CDR3: CATTPGALSGTYEQYF. CDR3 nucleotides: TGTGCCACTACGCCTGGGGCCCTTAGCGGCACCTACGAGCAGTACTTC.

This rearrangement joins TRBV6-4 to TRBJ2-7, with TRBD2 matching over 8 bases. The V gene's germline CDR1 is MRHNA and CDR2 SNTAGT. The J segment lost 3 bases and the V segment lost 4 bases, leaving 17 bases of the junction unmatched. CDR3 length: 18 amino acids. The CDR3 reads CASSGESGGERPGYEQYF. The CDR3 bases are TGTGCCAGCAGTGGTGAATCGGGGGGGGAAAGACCCGGCTACGAGCAGTACTTC.

This clone has just one count. V usage is TRBV6-2 or TRBV6-3 and J usage is TRBJ2-7, with a possible D match to TRBD2 (6 bases). The CDR3 length is 17 residues. Germline V gives CDR1 MNHEY, CDR2 SVGEGT. Trimming took 0 bases from V and 4 from J, leaving 19 bases between them. The CDR3 DNA sequence: TGTGCCAGCAGTTACTCGGTCCGGAGGGCGGGAATATACGAGCAGTACTTC. Protein product: CASSYSVRRAGIYEQYF.